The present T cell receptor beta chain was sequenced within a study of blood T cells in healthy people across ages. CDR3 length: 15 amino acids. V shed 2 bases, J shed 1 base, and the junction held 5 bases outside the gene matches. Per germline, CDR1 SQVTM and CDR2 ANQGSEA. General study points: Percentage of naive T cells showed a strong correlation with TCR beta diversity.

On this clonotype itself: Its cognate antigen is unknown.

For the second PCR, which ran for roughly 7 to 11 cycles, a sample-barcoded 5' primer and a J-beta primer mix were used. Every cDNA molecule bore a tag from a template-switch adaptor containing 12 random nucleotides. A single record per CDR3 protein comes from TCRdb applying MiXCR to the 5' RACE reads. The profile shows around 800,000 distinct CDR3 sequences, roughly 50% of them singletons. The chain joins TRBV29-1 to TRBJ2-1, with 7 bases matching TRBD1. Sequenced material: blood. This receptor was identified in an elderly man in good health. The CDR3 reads CSVEFAGGSYNEQFF. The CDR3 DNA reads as TGCAGCGTTGAATTTGCAGGGGGATCCTACAATGAGCAGTTCTTC.